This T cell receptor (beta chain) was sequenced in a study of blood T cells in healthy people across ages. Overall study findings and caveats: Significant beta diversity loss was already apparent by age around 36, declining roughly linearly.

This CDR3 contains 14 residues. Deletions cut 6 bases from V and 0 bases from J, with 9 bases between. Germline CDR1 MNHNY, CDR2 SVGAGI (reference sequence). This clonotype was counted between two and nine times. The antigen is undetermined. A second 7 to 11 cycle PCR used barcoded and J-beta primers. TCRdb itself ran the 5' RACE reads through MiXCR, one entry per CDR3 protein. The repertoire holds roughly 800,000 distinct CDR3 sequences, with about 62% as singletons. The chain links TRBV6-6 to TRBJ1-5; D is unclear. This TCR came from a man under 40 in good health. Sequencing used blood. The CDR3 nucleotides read TGTGCCAGCAGGACTCAGAATAGCAATCAGCCCCAGCATTTT. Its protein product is CASRTQNSNQPQHF.